The rows below give T cell receptor beta chains drawn from one sample of a study of CD4+ T cells in melanoma. Sequencing used immunoSEQ multiplex PCR; TCRdb keeps in-frame clones, though not all of them. This sample has 7,500 to 10,000 clones; about 70% occur once, and the top ten carry around 25%. Sequencing was done on a sample of cells from a culture (not recorded whether cultured in vitro). These receptors were taken from a human donor with melanoma. CDR3s include the opening cysteine and the closing phenylalanine or tryptophan. Fields, in order: D gene, clone size, V gene, J gene, CDR3 DNA, CDR3 protein. D genes are given only for firm matches. Clone size is not always given. Where it is, it says once, few, many or a class for expanded clones.

.	few	TRBV12-3/TRBV12-4	TRBJ1-2	TGTGCCAGCAGTCCACAATGGGCGAGGGGCTACACCTTC	CASSPQWARGYTF
TRBD2	.	TRBV7-9	TRBJ2-3	TGTGCCAGCAGCCACGGTAGCGGGGGTGAAGATACGCAGTATTTT	CASSHGSGGEDTQYF
.	.	TRBV6-5	TRBJ1-2	TGTGCCAGCACTCGTGAGATAGATACCGATGGCTACACCTTC	CASTREIDTDGYTF
TRBD1	few	TRBV10-1	TRBJ1-2	TGCGCCAGCAGCAGGGACAGGGGAGGCCATGGCTACACCTTC	CASSRDRGGHGYTF
.	.	TRBV28	TRBJ1-5	TGTGCCAGCAGTTTTGAGGGAATAACGAGGCAGCCCCAGCATTTT	CASSFEGITRQPQHF
.	few	TRBV5-8	TRBJ1-1	TGTGCCAGCAGCTATGGGGGGGTGGACACTGAAGCTTTCTTT	CASSYGGVDTEAFF
.	.	TRBV5-1	TRBJ2-5	TGCGCCAGCAGCTCCTCGGAGGAGACCCAGTACTTC	CASSSSEETQYF
.	few	TRBV27	TRBJ1-2	TGTGCCAGCGGAGGGGTAAATGGCTACACCTTC	CASGGVNGYTF
.	once	TRBV30	TRBJ1-4	TGTGCCTGGAGTAGGCAGGGAGCAACTAATGAAAAACTGTTTTTT	CAWSRQGATNEKLFF
.	.	TRBV5-5	TRBJ2-3	TGTGCCAGCGCCCGACAGAGTACAGATACGCAGTATTTT	CASARQSTDTQYF
.	.	TRBV19	TRBJ2-3	TGTGCCAGTGGCGAATACCCTAGGCTCGCAGATACGCAGTATTTT	CASGEYPRLADTQYF
TRBD2	.	TRBV15	TRBJ2-5	TGTGCCACCAGCAGGGGGACTAGCAGTCTTCCGACCCAGTACTTC	CATSRGTSSLPTQYF
.	.	TRBV7-8	TRBJ1-1	TGTGCCAGCAGCTTAAATCGGGCAGAAGGAGCTTTCTTT	CASSLNRAEGAFF
.	.	TRBV18	TRBJ2-3	TGTGCCAGCTCACTCTCAAGCGTGGGTTTTAGCACAGATACGCAGTATTTT	CASSLSSVGFSTDTQYF
TRBD1	.	TRBV19	TRBJ2-7	TGTGCCAGTAGTAGGGGGGGACAGGGAGTCTCCTACGAGCAGTACTTC	CASSRGGQGVSYEQYF
.	.	TRBV5-5	TRBJ2-7	TGTGCCAGCAGTCCCCACCCACAGGGAATCGAGCAGTACTTC	CASSPHPQGIEQYF
.	.	TRBV9	TRBJ2-5	TGTGCCAGCAGCCCCGGGACTCCGAGCCAGACCCAGTACTTC	CASSPGTPSQTQYF
TRBD2	.	TRBV2	TRBJ2-5	TGTGCCAGCACTCAGACTAGCGGCTCCCAAGAGACCCAGTACTTC	CASTQTSGSQETQYF
.	few	TRBV2	TRBJ2-7	TGTGCCAGCAGTGCGTTCGAGCAGTACTTC	CASSAFEQYF
TRBD1	once	TRBV7-9	TRBJ1-2	TGTGCCAGCAGCTTAGCAGGGGGCACGATCTATGGCTACACCTTC	CASSLAGGTIYGYTF
.	.	TRBV19	TRBJ2-3	TGTGTTGCAGATACGCAGTATTTT	CVADTQYF
TRBD1	.	TRBV25-1	TRBJ1-1	TGTGCCAGCAAGGGGACAGGGTCTGAAGCTTTCTTT	CASKGTGSEAFF
.	.	TRBV2	TRBJ2-1	TGTGCCAGCAGTGAGAAGACACACAATGAGCAGTTCTTC	CASSEKTHNEQFF
.	.	TRBV2	TRBJ2-2	TGTGCCACCGAGGGGGTCCGGAGCGGGGAGCTGTTTTTT	CATEGVRSGELFF
.	once	TRBV14	TRBJ2-6	TGTGCCAGCACAAAGACAGGCCGAGTCTCTGGGGCCAACGTCCTGACTTTC	CASTKTGRVSGANVLTF